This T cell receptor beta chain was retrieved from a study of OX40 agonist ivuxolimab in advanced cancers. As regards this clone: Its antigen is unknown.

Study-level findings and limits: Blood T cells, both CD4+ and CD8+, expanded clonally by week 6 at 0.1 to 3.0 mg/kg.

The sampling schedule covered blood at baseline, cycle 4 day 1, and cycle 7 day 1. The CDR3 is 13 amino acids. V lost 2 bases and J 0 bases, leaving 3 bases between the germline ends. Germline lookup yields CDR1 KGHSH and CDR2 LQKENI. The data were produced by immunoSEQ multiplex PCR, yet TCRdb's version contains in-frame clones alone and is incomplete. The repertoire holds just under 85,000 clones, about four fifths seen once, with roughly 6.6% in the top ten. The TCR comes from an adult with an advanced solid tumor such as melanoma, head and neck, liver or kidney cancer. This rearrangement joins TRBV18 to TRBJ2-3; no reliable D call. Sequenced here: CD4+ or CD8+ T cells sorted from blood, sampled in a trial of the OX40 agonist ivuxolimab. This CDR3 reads CASSPDSTDTQYF. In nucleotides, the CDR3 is TGTGCCAGCTCACCAGACAGCACAGATACGCAGTATTTT.